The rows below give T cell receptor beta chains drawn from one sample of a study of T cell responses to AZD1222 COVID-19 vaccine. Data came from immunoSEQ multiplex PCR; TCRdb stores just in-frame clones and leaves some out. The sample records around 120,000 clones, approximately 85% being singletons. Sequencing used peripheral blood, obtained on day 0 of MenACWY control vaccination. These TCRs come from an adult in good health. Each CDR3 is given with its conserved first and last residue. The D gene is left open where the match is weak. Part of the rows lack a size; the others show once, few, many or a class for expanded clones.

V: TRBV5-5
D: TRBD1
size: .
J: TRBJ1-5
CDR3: CASSRTGTGGNQPQHF
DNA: TGTGCCAGCAGCCGCACCGGGACAGGGGGCAATCAGCCCCAGCATTTT

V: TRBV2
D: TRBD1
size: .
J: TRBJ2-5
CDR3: CASGKQGAPQETQYF
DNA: TGTGCCAGCGGGAAACAGGGGGCGCCTCAAGAGACCCAGTACTTC

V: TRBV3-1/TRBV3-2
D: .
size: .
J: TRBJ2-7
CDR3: CASSHYNEQYF
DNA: TGTGCCAGCAGCCATTATAATGAGCAGTACTTC

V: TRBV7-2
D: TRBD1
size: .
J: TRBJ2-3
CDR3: CASSAGQGRGTDTQYF
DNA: TGTGCCAGCAGCGCCGGACAGGGTCGGGGCACAGATACGCAGTATTTT

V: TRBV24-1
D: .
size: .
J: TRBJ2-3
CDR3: CATSENQDYTDTQYF
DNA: TGTGCCACCAGTGAAAACCAGGATTACACAGATACGCAGTATTTT

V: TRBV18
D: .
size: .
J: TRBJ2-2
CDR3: CASSPPTGNTGELFF
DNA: TGTGCCAGCTCACCACCAACAGGGAACACCGGGGAGCTGTTTTTT

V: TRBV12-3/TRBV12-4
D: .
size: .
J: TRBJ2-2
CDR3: CASRQESAGELFF
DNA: TGTGCCAGTCGACAGGAATCGGCCGGGGAGCTGTTTTTT

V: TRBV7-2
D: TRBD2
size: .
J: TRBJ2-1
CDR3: CASSLGGTSGPHEQFF
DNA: TGTGCCAGCAGCTTAGGTGGGACTAGCGGGCCCCATGAGCAGTTCTTC

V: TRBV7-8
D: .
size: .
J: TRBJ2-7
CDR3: CASSLGSGTHEQYF
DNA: TGTGCCAGCAGCTTAGGGTCAGGGACCCACGAGCAGTACTTC

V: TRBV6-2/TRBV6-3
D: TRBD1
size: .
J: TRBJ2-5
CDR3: CASSPWTGGRETQYF
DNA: TGTGCCAGCAGTCCATGGACAGGGGGGCGGGAGACCCAGTACTTC

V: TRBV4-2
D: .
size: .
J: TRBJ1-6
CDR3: CASSQSFSSYNSPLHF
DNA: TGTGCCAGCAGCCAAAGTTTCAGCTCCTATAATTCACCCCTCCACTTT

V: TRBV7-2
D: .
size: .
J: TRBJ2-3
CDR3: CASSSGQRTQYF
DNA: TGTGCCAGCAGCTCTGGACAGAGGACGCAGTATTTT

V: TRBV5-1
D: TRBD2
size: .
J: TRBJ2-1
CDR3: CASSSPAGGPGNEQFF
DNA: TGCGCCAGCAGCTCCCCAGCGGGGGGCCCGGGGAATGAGCAGTTCTTC

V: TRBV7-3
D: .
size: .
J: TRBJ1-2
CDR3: CASRSDGTGSSGYTF
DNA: TGTGCCAGCAGGTCCGACGGGACGGGGAGCTCTGGCTACACCTTC

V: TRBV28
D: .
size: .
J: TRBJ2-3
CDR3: CASSLRHTEEYF
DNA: TGTGCCAGCAGTTTAAGGCATACGGAAGAGTATTTT

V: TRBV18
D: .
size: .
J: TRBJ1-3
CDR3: CASSPPGIAGNTIYF
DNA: TGTGCCAGCTCACCACCAGGCATTGCTGGAAACACCATATATTTT

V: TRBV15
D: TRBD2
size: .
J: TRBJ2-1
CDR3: CATSRAGLAVYNEQFF
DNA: TGTGCCACCAGCAGAGCGGGACTAGCGGTTTACAATGAGCAGTTCTTC

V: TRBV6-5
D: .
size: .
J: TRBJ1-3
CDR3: CASSYSEHSGNTIYF
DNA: TGTGCCAGCAGTTACTCGGAGCACTCTGGAAACACCATATATTTT

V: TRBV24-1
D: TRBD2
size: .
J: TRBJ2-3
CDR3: CATSDFKRGTDTQYF
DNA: TGTGCCACCAGTGATTTTAAGCGGGGGACAGATACGCAGTATTTT

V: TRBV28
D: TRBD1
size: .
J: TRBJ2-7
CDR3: CASSSSGTGASYEQYF
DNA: TGTGCCAGCAGTTCCTCCGGGACAGGGGCCTCCTACGAGCAGTACTTC

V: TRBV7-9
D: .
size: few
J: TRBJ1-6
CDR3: CASSYTQTGLNSPLHF
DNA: TGTGCCAGCAGCTATACTCAGACAGGACTTAATTCACCCCTCCACTTT

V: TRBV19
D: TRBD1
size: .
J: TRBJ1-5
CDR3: CASSIGAGQGATFLSNQPQHF
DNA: TGTGCCAGTAGTATAGGCGCCGGACAGGGGGCGACTTTCCTAAGCAATCAGCCCCAGCATTTT